The present TCR beta chain was sequenced within a study of blood T cell repertoires in COVID-19. In the study overall: The United States, Italy and Spain provided the acute and convalescent COVID-19 samples.

Everyone who took part was 18 to 89 years old, and they came from 24 US areas. Self-reported history from a screening survey and questionnaire set each donor's cohort. Trimming removed 2 bases from V and 4 bases from J, with 6 bases in between. CDR1 is SGHVS and CDR2 is FQNEAQ in the germline V gene. The CDR3 sequence is 13 residues long. Methods used by the authors: For nucleated cells, counts were estimated from reference gene primer amplification. Assay: immunoSEQ multiplex PCR; the TCRdb copy retains only in-frame clones and omits some. V and J calls and clone size are given by that table; D and trimming were obtained from the DNA. The sample contains about 400,000 clones, approximately 85% of which appear only once.

This chain links TRBV7-8 with TRBJ2-1, with unresolved D. This TCR was sampled from a woman aged 40-49 years with acute COVID-19. What was sequenced was PBMCs or T cells enriched from blood (not recorded which). The CDR3 loop reads CASSLWPYNEQFF. In DNA form, the CDR3 reads TGTGCCAGCAGCTTATGGCCTTACAATGAGCAGTTCTTC.